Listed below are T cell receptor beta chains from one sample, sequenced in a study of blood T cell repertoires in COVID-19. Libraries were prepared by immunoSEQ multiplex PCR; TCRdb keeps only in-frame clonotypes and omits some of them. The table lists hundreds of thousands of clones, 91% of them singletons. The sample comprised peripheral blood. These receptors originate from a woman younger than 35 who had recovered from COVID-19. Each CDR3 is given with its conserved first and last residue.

CDR3 protein: CASTPPEVAGGDTQYF
V gene: TRBV5-4
J gene: TRBJ2-3

CDR3 protein: CASSSNLAGYNEQFF
V gene: TRBV6-5
J gene: TRBJ2-1

CDR3 protein: CASSLSADTQYF
V gene: TRBV5-1
J gene: TRBJ2-3

CDR3 protein: CASSLNRNQPQHF
V gene: TRBV4-3
J gene: TRBJ1-5

CDR3 protein: CASSIDTGKNTEAFF
V gene: TRBV19
J gene: TRBJ1-1

CDR3 protein: CASSFSGSTDTQYF
V gene: TRBV11-3
J gene: TRBJ2-3

CDR3 protein: CASSPTIRNTEAFF
V gene: TRBV7-9
J gene: TRBJ1-1

CDR3 protein: CASSQGWERSSLDTQYF
V gene: TRBV4-3
J gene: TRBJ2-3

CDR3 protein: CASSPPNREAPEAFF
V gene: TRBV18
J gene: TRBJ1-1

CDR3 protein: CASSFDRDGYTF
V gene: TRBV5-1
J gene: TRBJ1-2

CDR3 protein: CAWIAAGDTGELFF
V gene: TRBV30
J gene: TRBJ2-2

CDR3 protein: CASRTTGLGEKLFF
V gene: TRBV5-8
J gene: TRBJ1-4

CDR3 protein: CASSWGGISNYGYTF
V gene: TRBV5-4
J gene: TRBJ1-2

CDR3 protein: CASSLDRGLLGYTF
V gene: TRBV7-2
J gene: TRBJ1-2

CDR3 protein: CAISPTDYGYTF
V gene: TRBV10-3
J gene: TRBJ1-2

CDR3 protein: CASSPRTSGAANTGELFF
V gene: TRBV11-2
J gene: TRBJ2-2

CDR3 protein: CASSSGLAVSTDTQYF
V gene: TRBV7-8
J gene: TRBJ2-3

CDR3 protein: CASSLLRTEAFF
V gene: TRBV18
J gene: TRBJ1-1

CDR3 protein: CASSGQGGSSGYTF
V gene: TRBV7-9
J gene: TRBJ1-2

CDR3 protein: CASSSRNYGYTF
V gene: TRBV6-2/TRBV6-3
J gene: TRBJ1-2

CDR3 protein: CSVQPRDRPYNEQFF
V gene: TRBV29-1
J gene: TRBJ2-1

CDR3 protein: CASSLTDRRLDTIYF
V gene: TRBV11-3
J gene: TRBJ1-3

CDR3 protein: CASSLMAPRTGGDEQFF
V gene: TRBV7-2
J gene: TRBJ2-1

CDR3 protein: CASSKIFGNTEAFF
V gene: TRBV9
J gene: TRBJ1-1

CDR3 protein: CASSWGTMTADSPLHF
V gene: TRBV6-5
J gene: TRBJ1-6

CDR3 protein: CASSPSGTSYNEQFF
V gene: TRBV13
J gene: TRBJ2-1

CDR3 protein: CSVTLAGEADTQYF
V gene: TRBV29-1
J gene: TRBJ2-3

CDR3 protein: CASSESLKLRETQYF
V gene: TRBV6-1
J gene: TRBJ2-5

CDR3 protein: CAWSERVGTF
V gene: TRBV30
J gene: TRBJ1-2

CDR3 protein: CASSPQGQGRDGYTF
V gene: TRBV11-2
J gene: TRBJ1-2

CDR3 protein: CAWRWTGGTEAFF
V gene: TRBV30
J gene: TRBJ1-1

CDR3 protein: CASSFRETGLAGAPEQFF
V gene: TRBV27
J gene: TRBJ2-1

CDR3 protein: CASSHGTARYGYTF
V gene: TRBV7-2
J gene: TRBJ1-2

CDR3 protein: CASSLVASNYGYTF
V gene: TRBV5-1
J gene: TRBJ1-2

CDR3 protein: CASSFRTGNTEAFF
V gene: TRBV27
J gene: TRBJ1-1

CDR3 protein: CASSVTGGTDTQYF
V gene: TRBV5-1
J gene: TRBJ2-3

CDR3 protein: CAWRGGTYNSPLHF
V gene: TRBV30
J gene: TRBJ1-6

CDR3 protein: CASRSSGRSLNEQFF
V gene: TRBV5-4
J gene: TRBJ2-1

CDR3 protein: CASSPPGQGAVNYGYTF
V gene: TRBV5-4
J gene: TRBJ1-2

CDR3 protein: CASSPLPGSGNTIYF
V gene: TRBV18
J gene: TRBJ1-3

CDR3 protein: CASSRQLGQPQHF
V gene: TRBV11-2
J gene: TRBJ1-5

CDR3 protein: CASSVAGDNTGELFF
V gene: TRBV2
J gene: TRBJ2-2

CDR3 protein: CASRKLAGGRETQYF
V gene: TRBV6-5
J gene: TRBJ2-5

CDR3 protein: CASSVDRVAPGELFF
V gene: TRBV2
J gene: TRBJ2-2

CDR3 protein: CASSFLSPTGSNTEAFF
V gene: TRBV5-1
J gene: TRBJ1-1